This T cell receptor (beta chain) came from a study of cytomegalovirus exposure and HLA in healthy donors. The V gene's germline CDR1 is LNHNV and CDR2 YYDKDF (reference sequence). V shed 9 bases and J 1 base; nucleotides not matched to a gene: 11. The CDR3 is 15 residues long. The PCR used 60 Vbeta and 13 Jbeta primers. Measured with immunoSEQ multiplex PCR; TCRdb has only the in-frame clones, and not every one. The sample contains roughly 120,000 clones, approximately 78% of which appear only once. Study-wide results and limits: Researchers reportedly found TCR beta sequences accurately predicted most subjects' HLA-A and HLA-B alleles. The study designated 160 or so TCR beta chains cytomegalovirus-associated.

This clone occurred once. Its antigen is as yet unknown. Nominally healthy donors were sampled, though unrecorded immune exposures were likely. This TCR was recovered from a woman under 40 in good health and CMV-seronegative. This rearrangement joins TRBV15 to TRBJ2-5, with 7 positions matching TRBD1. Input material: PBMCs. In DNA, the CDR3 is TGTGCCACAGTACAGGGGCTACCTGGCCAAGAGACCCAGTACTTC. Its translation: CATVQGLPGQETQYF.